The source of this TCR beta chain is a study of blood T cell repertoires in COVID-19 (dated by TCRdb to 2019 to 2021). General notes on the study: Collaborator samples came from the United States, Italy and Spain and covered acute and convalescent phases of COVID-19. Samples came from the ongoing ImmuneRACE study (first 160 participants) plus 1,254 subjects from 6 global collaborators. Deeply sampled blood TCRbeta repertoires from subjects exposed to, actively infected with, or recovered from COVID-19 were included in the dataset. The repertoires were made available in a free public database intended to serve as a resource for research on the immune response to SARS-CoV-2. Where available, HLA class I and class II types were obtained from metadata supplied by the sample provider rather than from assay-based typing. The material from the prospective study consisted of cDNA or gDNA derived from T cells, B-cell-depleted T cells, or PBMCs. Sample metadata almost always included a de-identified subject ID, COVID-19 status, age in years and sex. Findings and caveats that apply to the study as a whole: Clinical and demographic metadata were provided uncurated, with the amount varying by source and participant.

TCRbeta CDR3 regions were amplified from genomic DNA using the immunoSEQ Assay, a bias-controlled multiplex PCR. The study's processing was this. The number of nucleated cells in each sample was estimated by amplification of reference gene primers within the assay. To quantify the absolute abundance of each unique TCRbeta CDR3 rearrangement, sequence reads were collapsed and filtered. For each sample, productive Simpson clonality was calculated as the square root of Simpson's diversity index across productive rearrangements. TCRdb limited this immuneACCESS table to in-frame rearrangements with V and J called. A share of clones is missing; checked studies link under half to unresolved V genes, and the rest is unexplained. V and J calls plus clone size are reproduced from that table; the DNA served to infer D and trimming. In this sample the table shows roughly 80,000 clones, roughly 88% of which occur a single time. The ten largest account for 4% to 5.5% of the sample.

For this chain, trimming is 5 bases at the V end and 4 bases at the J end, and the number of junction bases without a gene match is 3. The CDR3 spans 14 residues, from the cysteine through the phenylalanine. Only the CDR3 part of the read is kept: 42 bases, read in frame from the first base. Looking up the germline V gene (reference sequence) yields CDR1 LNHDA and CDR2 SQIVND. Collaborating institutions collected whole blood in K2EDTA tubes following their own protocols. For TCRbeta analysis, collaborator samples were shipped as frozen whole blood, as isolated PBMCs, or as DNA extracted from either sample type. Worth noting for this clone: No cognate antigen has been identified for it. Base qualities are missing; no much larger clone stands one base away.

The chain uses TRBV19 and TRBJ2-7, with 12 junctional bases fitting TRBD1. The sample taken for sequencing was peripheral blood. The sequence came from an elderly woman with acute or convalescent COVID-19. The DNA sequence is TGTGCCAGTAGTGTGGGACAGGGGGCATACGAGCAGTACTTC. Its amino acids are CASSVGQGAYEQYF.